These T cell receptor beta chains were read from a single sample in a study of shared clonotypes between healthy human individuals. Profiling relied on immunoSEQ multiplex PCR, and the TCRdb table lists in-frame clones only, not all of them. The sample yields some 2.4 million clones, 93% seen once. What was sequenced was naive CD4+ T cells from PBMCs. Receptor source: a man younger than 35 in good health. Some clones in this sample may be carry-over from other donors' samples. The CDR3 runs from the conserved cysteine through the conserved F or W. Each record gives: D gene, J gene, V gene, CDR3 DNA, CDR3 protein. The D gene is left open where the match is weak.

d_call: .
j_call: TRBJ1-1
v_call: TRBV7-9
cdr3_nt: TGTGCCAGCAGCTTCGGGGGGCTCATTGAAGCTTTCTTT
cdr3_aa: CASSFGGLIEAFF

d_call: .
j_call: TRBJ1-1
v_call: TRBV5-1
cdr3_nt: TGCGCCAGCAGCTTGATGGAAAGCCACACTGAAGCTTTCTTT
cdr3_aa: CASSLMESHTEAFF

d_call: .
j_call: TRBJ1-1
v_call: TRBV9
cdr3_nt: TGTGCCAGCAGCGTAGGGCTGGGTGGTGAAGCTTTCTTT
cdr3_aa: CASSVGLGGEAFF

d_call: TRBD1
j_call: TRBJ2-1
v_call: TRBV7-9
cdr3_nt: TGTGCCAGCAGCTTAAGAACAGGGGGTAGCAGTGAGCAGTTCTTC
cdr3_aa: CASSLRTGGSSEQFF

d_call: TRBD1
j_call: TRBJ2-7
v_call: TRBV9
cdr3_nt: TGTGCCAGCAGCCTAACCGGACAGGGAATGTCCTACGAGCAGTACTTC
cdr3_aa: CASSLTGQGMSYEQYF

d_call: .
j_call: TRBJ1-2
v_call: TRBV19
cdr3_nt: TGTGCCAGTCAAACCCACGGCATCTATGGCTACACCTTC
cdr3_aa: CASQTHGIYGYTF

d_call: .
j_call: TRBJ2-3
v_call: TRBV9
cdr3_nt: TGTGCCAGCAGCGTAGCACCCCCGCAGGGCACAGATACGCAGTATTTT
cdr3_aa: CASSVAPPQGTDTQYF

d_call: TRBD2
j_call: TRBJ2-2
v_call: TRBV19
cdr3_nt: TGTGCCAGTAGTAGGTCTAGCGGACCGAACACCGGGGAGCTGTTTTTT
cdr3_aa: CASSRSSGPNTGELFF

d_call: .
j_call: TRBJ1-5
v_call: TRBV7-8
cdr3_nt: TGTGCCAGCAGCTTAAGGGATCGCCCGCCCCAGCATTTT
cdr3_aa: CASSLRDRPPQHF

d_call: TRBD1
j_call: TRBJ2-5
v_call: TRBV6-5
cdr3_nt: TGTGCCAGCAGGTGGGACAGGCGAGATTTCGGGACCCAGTACTTC
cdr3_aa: CASRWDRRDFGTQYF

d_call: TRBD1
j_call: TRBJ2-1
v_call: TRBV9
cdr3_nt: TGTGCCAGCAGCGTAGATGGGACAGGCTACAATGAGCAGTTCTTC
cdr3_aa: CASSVDGTGYNEQFF

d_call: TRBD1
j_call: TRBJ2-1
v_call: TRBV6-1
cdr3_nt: TGTGCCAGCAGCAAAACGGGACAGGACGTGAATGAGCAGTTCTTC
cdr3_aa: CASSKTGQDVNEQFF

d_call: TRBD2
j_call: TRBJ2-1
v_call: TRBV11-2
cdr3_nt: TGTGCCAGCAGCCAAACTAGCGGATTTTACAATGAGCAGTTCTTC
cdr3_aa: CASSQTSGFYNEQFF

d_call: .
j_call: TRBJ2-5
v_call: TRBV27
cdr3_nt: TGTGCCAGCAGTTCAAGGGAGACCCAGTACTTC
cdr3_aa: CASSSRETQYF

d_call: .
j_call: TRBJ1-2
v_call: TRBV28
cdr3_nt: TGTGCCAGCAGTCTCCATCAAGACATTCGCTCCACCTTC
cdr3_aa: CASSLHQDIRSTF

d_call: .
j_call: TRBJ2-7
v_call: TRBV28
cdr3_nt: TGTGCCAGCAGCAACAGGTACCAAACTGCCGAGCAGTACTTC
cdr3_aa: CASSNRYQTAEQYF

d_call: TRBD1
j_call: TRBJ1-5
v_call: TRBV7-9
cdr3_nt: TGTGCCAGCAGCCGACAGGGGAACAGCAATCAGCCCCAGCATTTT
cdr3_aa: CASSRQGNSNQPQHF

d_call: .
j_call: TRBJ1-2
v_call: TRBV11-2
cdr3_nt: TGTGCCAGCAGCTCGCCCGTACAGGGTTTCCATGGCTACACCTTC
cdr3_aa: CASSSPVQGFHGYTF

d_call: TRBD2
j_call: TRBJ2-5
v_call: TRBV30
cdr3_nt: TGTGCCTGGAGTGTGCTAGCGGGAGTGGCAGAGACCCAGTACTTC
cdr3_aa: CAWSVLAGVAETQYF

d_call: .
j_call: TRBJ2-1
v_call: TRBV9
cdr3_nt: TGTGCCAGCAGCGGGGGGAACAGGCTTAGCTCCTACAATGAGCAGTTCTTC
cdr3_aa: CASSGGNRLSSYNEQFF

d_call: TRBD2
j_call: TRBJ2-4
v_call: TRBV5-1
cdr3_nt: TGCGCCAGCAGCCCCGCGGGAGGGGCCAAAAACATTCAGTACTTC
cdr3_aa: CASSPAGGAKNIQYF

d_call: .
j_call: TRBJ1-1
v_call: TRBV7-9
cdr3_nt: TGTGCCAGCAATCCTCGACAGTTGAACACTGAAGCTTTCTTT
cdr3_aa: CASNPRQLNTEAFF

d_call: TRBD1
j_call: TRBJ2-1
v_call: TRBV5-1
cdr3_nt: TGCGCCAGCAGCCCGGGGACAGGGGTAATCAATGAGCAGTTCTTC
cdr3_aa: CASSPGTGVINEQFF

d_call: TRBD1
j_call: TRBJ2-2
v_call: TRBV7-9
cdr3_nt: TGTGCCAGCAGCCCCATAAGCGGCAGGGGGAACGCCGGGGAGCTGTTTTTT
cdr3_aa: CASSPISGRGNAGELFF

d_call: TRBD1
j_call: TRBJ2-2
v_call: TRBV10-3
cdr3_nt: TGTGCCATCAGCGCCGGGACAGGGGAAACCGGGGAGCTGTTTTTT
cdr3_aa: CAISAGTGETGELFF

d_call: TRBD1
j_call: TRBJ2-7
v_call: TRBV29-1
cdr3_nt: TGCAGCGCCCACGGGACAGCCTACGAGCAGTACTTC
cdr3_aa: CSAHGTAYEQYF

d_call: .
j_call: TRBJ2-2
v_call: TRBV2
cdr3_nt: TGTGCCAGCAGGCAGGGGGGGATCGGCACCGGGGAGCTGTTTTTT
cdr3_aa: CASRQGGIGTGELFF

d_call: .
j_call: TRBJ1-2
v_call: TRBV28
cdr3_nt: TGTGCCAGCAGTTCTCCCTCTCGGGTTGTGGACACCTTC
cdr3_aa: CASSSPSRVVDTF

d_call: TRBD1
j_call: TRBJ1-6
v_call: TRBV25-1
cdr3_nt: TGTGCCAGCAGTGGTTACAGGGGATCACCCCTCCACTTT
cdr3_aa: CASSGYRGSPLHF

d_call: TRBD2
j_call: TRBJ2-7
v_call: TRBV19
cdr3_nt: TGTGCCAGTACCCTCCGAGCTAGCGGGAGTTTTTCCTACGAGCAGTACTTC
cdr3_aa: CASTLRASGSFSYEQYF